This T cell receptor beta chain came from a study of cytomegalovirus exposure and HLA in healthy donors (dated by TCRdb to 2017 to 2019). In the study overall: According to a later analysis, the approximately 120 validation repertoires were produced on the same platform as the 600 to 850 repertoires of the first cohort. The study aimed to test whether signatures of past pathogen exposure could be identified by cataloging public T cell receptors. Besides the first cohort of 550 to 750 subjects, a separate validation cohort made up of some 110 different subjects was used. To predict cytomegalovirus infection status, the study combined high-throughput TCR immunosequencing, statistical association of individual TCRs with disease status, and machine learning.

This clone came up a few times. What antigen it recognizes has not been identified. No clone much larger than this one lies a single base away; base qualities are absent. The donors were included in the validation cohort of roughly 130 subjects, a group kept apart from the roughly 670-subject first cohort. Receptors were amplified or captured by the immunoSEQ multiplex PCR assay. On the study's bioinformatics: To diagnose cytomegalovirus status from the catalog of TCR beta chain sequences, a statistical classification framework was built. TCRdb mirrors the immuneACCESS table, restricted to in-frame sequences. Some clones are absent from its copies; in checked studies, under half trace to an unresolved V gene, and the reason for the others is unknown. V and J calls and clone size follow that table, whereas D and trimming were derived from the DNA. The sample table shows 190,000 or so clones, and about 80% are seen once. The top ten clonotypes cover about 2.8% of the sample.

Looking up the germline V gene (reference sequence) yields CDR1 MNHEY and CDR2 SMNVEV. The CDR3 sequence holds 13 residues, the cysteine and phenylalanine included. The only DNA kept is the CDR3, 39 bases in frame from the first base. V loses 4 bases of germline sequence and J loses 11 bases, and the interval between the two ends is 15 bases. General findings and caveats noted by the study authors: Cytomegalovirus status was reported to be diagnosed by the classifier with high specificity and sensitivity in both the original and validation cohorts. A later analysis had no HLA typing for the validation cohort, so co-occurrence there was scored across all 130 or so repertoires. The study listed over 150 TCR beta chains as associated with cytomegalovirus. The authors suggested that the approach could potentially be generalized to other disease states and immunological phenotypes. Most TCR sequences were observed very rarely across donors, whereas some public TCRs were present in many individuals. Of the cluster scores, approximately 95% were above 0 in a later analysis, which found that TCRs clustered in the first cohort also tended to co-occur in the 120 validation repertoires. In vitro tests confirmed that a few of the cytomegalovirus-associated TCR beta chains recognize cytomegalovirus antigens.

Sequenced material: PBMCs. This sequence was found in a woman between 18 and 29 years old in good health and CMV-seropositive. Rearrangement joined TRBV27 to TRBJ1-5; the best D guess is TRBD1, with 6 bases matching. The CDR3: CASSSNREGTQHF. In nucleotides, the sequence is TGTGCCAGCAGTTCAAACAGGGAGGGGACCCAGCATTTT.